A selection of T cell receptor beta chains follows, all from one sample in a study of T cells in localized non-small cell lung cancer. Produced via immunoSEQ multiplex PCR; TCRdb's table is partial and in-frame only. The profile shows around 25,000 clones, more than 85% of them singletons. This material consisted of peripheral blood, taken before any cancer treatment. The receptors were gathered from a woman aged 35-75 years with stage I lung adenocarcinoma. CDR3s include the opening cysteine and the closing phenylalanine or tryptophan. D genes are given only for firm matches.

j_call | v_call | d_call | cdr3_nt | cdr3_aa
TRBJ2-1 | TRBV25-1 | . | TGTGCCAGCAGTGAGGGTAGATGGCAGTTCTTC | CASSEGRWQFF
TRBJ2-5 | TRBV19 | . | TGTGCCAGTAGTAGGGGGCCGGACCAAGAGACCCAGTACTTC | CASSRGPDQETQYF
TRBJ2-7 | TRBV28 | TRBD1 | TGTGCCAGCAGTTTGGACAGGGGGCGGTACGAGCAGTACTTC | CASSLDRGRYEQYF
TRBJ2-6 | TRBV5-1 | TRBD1 | TGCGCCAGCAGCCGGGACAGGGGTTCCTCTGGGGCCAACGTCCTGACTTTC | CASSRDRGSSGANVLTF
TRBJ1-2 | TRBV19 | . | TGTGCCAGCCGTCAACGAGGGGCTGACTACACCTTC | CASRQRGADYTF
TRBJ2-7 | TRBV6-1 | TRBD1 | TGTGCCAGCAGCGTACAGGGGGCGGGAGAGCAGTACTTC | CASSVQGAGEQYF
TRBJ2-2 | TRBV5-1 | TRBD2 | TGCGCCAGCAGCTTACTAGCGGGAGGGAACACCGGGGAGCTGTTTTTT | CASSLLAGGNTGELFF
TRBJ2-3 | TRBV28 | TRBD2 | TGTGCCAGCATTAGCGGGGACACAGATACGCAGTATTTT | CASISGDTDTQYF
TRBJ2-1 | TRBV19 | TRBD2 | TGTGCCAGTAGTTCAACCTGGGGGGGTTTTTACAATGAGCAGTTCTTC | CASSSTWGGFYNEQFF
TRBJ1-1 | TRBV5-1 | . | TGCGCCAGCAGCTTTAGCGCATCCACTGAAGCTTTCTTT | CASSFSASTEAFF
TRBJ2-7 | TRBV11-2 | . | TGTGCCAGCAGCTTTAGCTCCTACGAGCAGTACTTC | CASSFSSYEQYF
TRBJ2-5 | TRBV4-1 | TRBD2 | TGCGCCAGCAGCCAAGATAGGTTAGCGGGAGGGGAAGAGACCCAGTACTTC | CASSQDRLAGGEETQYF
TRBJ2-7 | TRBV18 | . | TGTGCCAGCTCACCGGGCAGGGGAGAGCAGTACTTC | CASSPGRGEQYF